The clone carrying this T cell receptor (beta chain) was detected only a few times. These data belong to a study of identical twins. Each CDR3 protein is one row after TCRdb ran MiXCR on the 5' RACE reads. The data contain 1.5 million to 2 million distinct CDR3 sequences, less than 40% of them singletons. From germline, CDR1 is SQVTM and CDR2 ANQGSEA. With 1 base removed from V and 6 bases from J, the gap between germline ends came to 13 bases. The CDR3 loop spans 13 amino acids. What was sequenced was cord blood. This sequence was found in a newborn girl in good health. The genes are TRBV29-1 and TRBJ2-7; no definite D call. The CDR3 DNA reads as TGCAGCGTTGAAGTTGAAGCAGGTGGCGAGCAGTACTTC. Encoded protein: CSVEVEAGGEQYF.